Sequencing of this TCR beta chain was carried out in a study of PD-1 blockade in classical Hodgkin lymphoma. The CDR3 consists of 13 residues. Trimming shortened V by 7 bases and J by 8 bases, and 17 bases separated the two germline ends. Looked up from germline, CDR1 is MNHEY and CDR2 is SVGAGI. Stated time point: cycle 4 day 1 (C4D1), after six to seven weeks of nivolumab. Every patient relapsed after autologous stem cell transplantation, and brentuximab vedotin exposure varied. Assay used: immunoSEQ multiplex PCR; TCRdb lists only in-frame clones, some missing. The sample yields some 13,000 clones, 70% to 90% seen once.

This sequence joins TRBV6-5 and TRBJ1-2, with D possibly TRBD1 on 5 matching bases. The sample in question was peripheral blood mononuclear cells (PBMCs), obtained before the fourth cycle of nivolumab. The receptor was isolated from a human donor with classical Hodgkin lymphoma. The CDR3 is CASIRPGLGGYTF. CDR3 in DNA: TGTGCCAGCATTAGACCAGGGTTGGGGGGCTACACCTTC.